These 21 T cell receptor beta chains originate from one sample sequenced in a study of blood T cell repertoires in COVID-19. TCRdb keeps only in-frame clones here, not all; method: immunoSEQ multiplex PCR. The sample shows some 180,000 clones, about 88% of them seen only once. Sequencing was performed on PBMCs or T cells enriched from blood (not recorded which). Receptor source: a woman aged 40 to 49 in a cohort exposed to, infected with or recovered from COVID-19 (not recorded which).

The chain couples TRBV28 to TRBJ1-2; 10 nucleotides match TRBD1. The V segment lost 6 bases and the J segment 2 bases; nucleotides outside the gene matches: 15. The germline gives CDR1 MDHEN, CDR2 SYDVKM. The CDR3 sequence is 18 residues long. For the CDR3, the DNA is TGTGCCAGCAGCTCTCAACGGGACAGGGGACCAGACAACTATGGCTACACCTTC. This translates into CASSSQRDRGPDNYGYTF.

This chain links TRBV5-1 with TRBJ1-2, with D tentatively TRBD1 (6 bases). Per germline, CDR1 SGHRS and CDR2 YFSETQ. The length of the CDR3 is 13 residues. Trimming removed 2 bases at V and 6 bases at J, with 11 bases between. The CDR3 DNA follows: TGCGCCAGCAGCTTTAATTCAGGGGATGGCTACACCTTC. Translated: CASSFNSGDGYTF.

The J gene is TRBJ2-5, the V gene TRBV10-3; D uncertain. The CDR3 consists of 12 residues. V shed 6 bases and J shed 3 bases, with 8 bases lying between them. Germline CDR1 ENHRY, CDR2 SYGVKD. CDR3 amino acids: CAIREREETQYF. The DNA of the CDR3 is TGTGCCATCAGGGAACGGGAAGAGACCCAGTACTTC.

The chain carries TRBV4-1 and TRBJ2-5; the match to TRBD2 covers 9 bases. In germline, CDR1 is MGHRA, CDR2 YSYEKL. The CDR3 totals 17 residues. Trimming took 1 base from V and 5 from J; bases not matched to a gene: 11. CDR3 residues: CASSQGPAGGSEETQYF. CDR3 in DNA: TGCGCCAGCAGCCAAGGCCCAGCGGGGGGTTCTGAGGAGACCCAGTACTTC.

The V call is TRBV12-3 or TRBV12-4, the J call TRBJ2-7; D ambiguous. Trimming left V 2 bases short and J 9 bases short, with 11 bases between. The CDR3 sequence is 12 residues long. DNA of the CDR3: TGTGCCAGCAGTTTATCCCCGACTGGGCAGTACTTC. Encoded protein: CASSLSPTGQYF.

This chain uses TRBV4-3 with TRBJ2-7; D might be TRBD2 (6 bases). Germline V gene data show CDR1 as LGHNA and CDR2 as YSLEER. V was shortened by 1 base and J by 6 bases, with 25 bases between the two germline ends. There are 18 residues in the CDR3. The CDR3 is CASSQVGGFDWSSGEQYF. The CDR3 region has the DNA TGCGCCAGCAGCCAAGTTGGAGGGTTCGATTGGAGTTCGGGCGAGCAGTACTTC.

The chain couples TRBV11-2 to TRBJ2-2, with D hard to call. V was cut by 2 bases and J by 6 bases, with 4 bases left in between. Germline-derived CDR1 and CDR2 are SGHAT and FQNNGV. CDR3 length equals 12 residues. CDR3 coding DNA: TGTGCCAGCAGCTTACTACCCGGGGAGCTGTTTTTT. Protein product: CASSLLPGELFF.

The chain couples TRBV7-9 to TRBJ1-2; tentative D call: TRBD1 (5 bases). Germline CDR1 SEHNR, CDR2 FQNEAQ (reference sequence). This CDR3 spans 14 amino acids. Trimming took 5 bases from V and 7 from J, leaving 17 bases between them. The CDR3 DNA reads TGTGCCAGCAGCCCGAATTCAGGGATTGTTGGCTACACCTTC. This gives the protein CASSPNSGIVGYTF. Full variable domain (remainder filled in from reference TRBV7-9 and TRBJ1-2): DTGVSQNPRHKITKRGQNVTFRCDPISEHNRLYWYRQTLGQGPEFLTYFQNEAQLEKSRLLSDRFSAERPKGSFSTLEIQRTEQGDSAMYLCASSPNSGIVGYTFGSGTRLTVV.

This clone has just one count. CDR3 nucleotide sequence: TGTGCCTGCAAAGGGTGGGGAGTAGTGAAAAATTCACCCCTCCACTTT. Encoded protein: CACKGWGVVKNSPLHF. The chain combines TRBV30 with TRBJ1-6; D is unclear. The CDR3 covers 16 residues. Germline values: CDR1 GTSNPN, CDR2 SVGIG (reference sequence). With 6 bases removed from V and 7 bases from J, the gap between germline ends came to 22 bases.

The chain carries TRBV11-2 and TRBJ2-7, with D perhaps TRBD2 (5 bases). Germline V gene lookup returns CDR1 SGHAT and CDR2 FQNNGV. V was clipped by 5 bases and J by 5 bases, with 13 bases between them. This CDR3 contains 13 residues. CDR3 protein: CASSRLQHNEQYF. The CDR3 DNA reads TGTGCCAGCAGCCGACTACAGCACAACGAGCAGTACTTC. Full variable domain (missing parts from reference TRBV11-2 and TRBJ2-7): EAGVAQSPRYKIIEKRQSVAFWCNPISGHATLYWYQQILGQGPKLLIQFQNNGVVDDSQLPKDRFSAERLKGVDSTLKIQPAKLEDSAVYLCASSRLQHNEQYFGPGTRLTVT.

CDR3 region: CASSSPSRANTGELFF. As DNA, the CDR3 is TGTGCCAGCAGTTCGCCTTCGAGAGCGAACACCGGGGAGCTGTTTTTT. The chain has TRBV27 and TRBJ2-2; no firm D call. Germline V gene sequence: CDR1 MNHEY, CDR2 SMNVEV (reference sequence). V was shortened by 4 bases and J by 0 bases, with 12 bases between the two germline ends. This CDR3 is built from 16 residues.

This clone was seen only once. The chain joins TRBV5-8 to TRBJ1-2; 8 nucleotides align to TRBD1. The J segment lost 5 bases and the V segment lost 4 bases, leaving 7 bases of the junction unmatched. Germline assignment: CDR1 SGHTS and CDR2 YDEGEE. The CDR3 is 14 residues long. CDR3 protein: CASSQGQDLYGYTF. The CDR3 bases are TGTGCCAGCAGCCAGGGACAGGACCTATATGGCTACACCTTC.

This chain uses TRBV5-1 with TRBJ2-5, with 7 nucleotides matching TRBD2. Unmatched junction bases numbered 8, after V lost 0 bases and J lost 3 bases. Germline CDR1 is SGHRS and CDR2 is YFSETQ. CDR3 length: 16 amino acids. The CDR3 sequence: CASSLVASGGEETQYF. The CDR3 DNA sequence: TGCGCCAGCAGCTTGGTTGCTAGCGGAGGAGAAGAGACCCAGTACTTC.

V is TRBV25-1 and J is TRBJ2-5; TRBD1 agrees at 11 bases. CDR1 is MGHDK, CDR2 SYGVNS, per germline. The CDR3 sequence is 15 residues long. Trimming took 3 bases from V and 4 from J; bases not matched to a gene: 4. The CDR3, as DNA: TGTGCCAGCAGTGACCCCGGGACAGGGGGAGAGACCCAGTACTTC. It is translated as CASSDPGTGGETQYF.

The V call is TRBV4-1, the J call TRBJ1-5; D is perhaps TRBD1 (5 bases). The V gene's germline CDR1 is MGHRA and CDR2 YSYEKL. CDR3 length: 15 amino acids. V was pared by 4 bases and J by 3 bases, with 13 bases between. CDR3 residues: CASSLALGLNQPQHF. The CDR3 nucleotides are TGCGCCAGCAGCCTGGCTTTGGGACTCAATCAGCCCCAGCATTTT.

The V call is TRBV13, the J call TRBJ2-7; 8 nucleotides match TRBD1. V shed 3 bases and J 3 bases; nucleotides not matched to a gene: 7. CDR1 PRHDT and CDR2 FYEKMQ come from the germline V gene (reference sequence). This CDR3 region has 15 residues. DNA of the CDR3: TGTGCCAGCAGCTTCGGACAGGGCGCTCTCTACGAGCAGTACTTC. This encodes CASSFGQGALYEQYF.

The V call is TRBV7-8, the J call TRBJ2-1, with D tentatively TRBD2 (5 bases). This CDR3 has 14 amino acids. CDR1 is SGHVS and CDR2 is FQNEAQ in the germline V gene. The V gene lost 5 bases and the J gene lost 14 bases, with 22 bases spanning the gap. The DNA for the CDR3 is TGTGCCAGCAGCCTATCCCCAACCCCGGGATTTGAGTTCTTC. Residues: CASSLSPTPGFEFF.

The rearrangement links TRBV5-1 to TRBJ2-1; weak D call: TRBD2 (6 bases). Germline V gene data show CDR1 as SGHRS and CDR2 as YFSETQ. The V end lost 1 base, the J end lost 7 bases, and 15 bases lay between the germline ends. The CDR3 length is 15 residues. The CDR3 protein is CASSLTGSPQNEQFF. CDR3 sequence (DNA): TGCGCCAGCAGCTTGACCGGGAGCCCTCAGAATGAGCAGTTCTTC.

This rearrangement joins TRBV5-1 to TRBJ1-1, with 9 bases lining up with TRBD1. CDR3 size: 14 residues. The V gene end was trimmed by 4 bases and the J gene end by 4 bases; junction bases not matched to a gene: 5. Germline values: CDR1 SGHRS, CDR2 YFSETQ. CDR3 nucleotides: TGCGCCAGCAGCGGGGGACAGGGTTCCACTGAAGCTTTCTTT. Translation gives CASSGGQGSTEAFF.

This chain joins TRBV5-4 and TRBJ2-7, with 9 bases aligning to TRBD2. Germline V gene data show CDR1 as SGHNT and CDR2 as YYREEE (reference sequence). The CDR3 extends over 14 amino acids. V shed 6 bases, J shed 1 base, and the junction held 5 bases outside the gene matches. CDR3 sequence reads: CASTLSGRSYEQYF. The CDR3, as DNA: TGTGCCAGCACCCTAAGCGGGAGGTCCTACGAGCAGTACTTC.

The rearrangement joins TRBV29-1 to TRBJ1-1, with 7 positions matching TRBD1. Germline CDR1 is SQVTM and CDR2 is ANQGSEA. The CDR3 runs to 14 residues. V lost 6 bases, J lost 0 bases, and 7 bases stayed unmatched. This chain's CDR3 is CSVSPGQVNTEAFF. The DNA of the CDR3 is TGCAGCGTGTCCCCTGGACAGGTGAACACTGAAGCTTTCTTT.